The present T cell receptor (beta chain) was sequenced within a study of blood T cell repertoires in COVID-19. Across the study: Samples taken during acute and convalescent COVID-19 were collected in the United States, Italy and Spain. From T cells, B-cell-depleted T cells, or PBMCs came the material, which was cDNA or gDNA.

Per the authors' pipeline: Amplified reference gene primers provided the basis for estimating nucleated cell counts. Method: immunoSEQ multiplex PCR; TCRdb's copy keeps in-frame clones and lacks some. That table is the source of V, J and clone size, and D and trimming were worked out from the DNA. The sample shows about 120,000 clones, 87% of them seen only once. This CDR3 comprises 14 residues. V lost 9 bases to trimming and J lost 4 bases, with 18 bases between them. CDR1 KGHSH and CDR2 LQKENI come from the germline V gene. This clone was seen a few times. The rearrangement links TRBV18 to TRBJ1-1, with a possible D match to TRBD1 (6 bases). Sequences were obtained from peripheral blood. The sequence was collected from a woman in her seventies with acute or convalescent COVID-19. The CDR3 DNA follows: TGTGCCAGTTTACAGACAGGAGGAAGCACTGAAGCTTTCTTT. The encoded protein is CASLQTGGSTEAFF.